These 9 T cell receptor beta chains were all obtained from the same sample, sequenced in a study of cytomegalovirus exposure and HLA in healthy donors. This PCR relied on a set of 60 Vbeta primers and 13 Jbeta primers. The method was immunoSEQ multiplex PCR; TCRdb's version includes in-frame clones alone and lacks a portion of them. Across about 200,000 clones, the top ten clones capture 5.5% to 7.5% of the sample. Sample: PBMCs. The receptors here all came from a man aged 30-40 years in good health and CMV-seronegative.

V is TRBV5-4 and J is TRBJ2-4, with 9 bases aligning to TRBD2. CDR3 size: 16 residues. Per the germline V gene, CDR1 is SGHNT and CDR2 is YYREEE (reference sequence). V lost 2 bases, J lost 8 bases, and 11 bases stayed unmatched. CDR3 amino acids: CASSLTTGTSLDIQYF. CDR3 bases: TGTGCCAGCAGCTTAACAACCGGGACTAGCCTAGACATTCAGTACTTC. Filled out from reference TRBV5-4 and TRBJ2-4, the complete variable domain reads ETGVTQSPTHLIKTRGQQVTLRCSSQSGHNTVSWYQQALGQGPQFIFQYYREEENGRGNFPPRFSGLQFPNYSSELNVNALELDDSALYLCASSLTTGTSLDIQYFGAGTRLSVL.

V is TRBV6-1 and J is TRBJ1-1; 9 bases match TRBD1. Trimming cost V 5 bases and J 7 bases; bases outside gene matches: 5. CDR1 is MNHNS and CDR2 is SASEGT in the germline V gene. CDR3 length equals 13 residues. CDR3 DNA sequence: TGTGCCAGCAGTTTCCACAGGGGGCTTGAAGCTTTCTTT. Amino acids: CASSFHRGLEAFF.

This chain joins TRBV10-3 and TRBJ2-6, with 8 bases matching TRBD1. Per the germline V gene, CDR1 is ENHRY and CDR2 is SYGVKD. V was pared by 8 bases and J by 2 bases, with 17 bases of the junction left unmatched. The CDR3 sequence is 19 residues long. CDR3 region: CAILGVSRGHRPGANVLTF. The CDR3 DNA follows: TGTGCCATCCTCGGAGTAAGCAGGGGGCACCGGCCTGGGGCCAACGTCCTGACTTTC.

The rearrangement links TRBV7-2 to TRBJ2-5; D gene ambiguous. Germline V lookup: CDR1 SGHTA, CDR2 FQGNSA. V was clipped by 5 bases and J by 5 bases, with 18 bases between them. The CDR3 runs to 15 residues. CDR3 nucleotide sequence: TGTGCCAGCAGCCCTCGGTTAGGAGATCGGGAGACCCAGTACTTC. It yields the protein CASSPRLGDRETQYF. The complete variable domain, with remaining parts taken from reference TRBV7-2 and TRBJ2-5, reads GAGVSQSPSNKVTEKGKDVELRCDPISGHTALYWYRQSLGQGLEFLIYFQGNSAPDKSGLPSDRFSAERTGGSVSTLTIQRTQQEDSAVYLCASSPRLGDRETQYFGPGTRLLVL.

The rearrangement uses TRBV13 and TRBJ2-7; TRBD2 matches at 10 bases. CDR3 length equals 15 residues. Trimming cost V 5 bases and J 5 bases; bases outside gene matches: 9. Germline V gene lookup returns CDR1 PRHDT and CDR2 FYEKMQ (reference sequence). The CDR3 coding sequence is TGTGCCAGCAGCCATCAAGCGGGAGGGGGCGACGAGCAGTACTTC. Translated: CASSHQAGGGDEQYF.

The rearrangement uses TRBV5-1 and TRBJ2-7; D is perhaps TRBD1 (6 bases). V was cut by 2 bases and J by 2 bases, with 11 bases left in between. The CDR3 runs 14 residues. The germline V gene has CDR1 SGHRS and CDR2 YFSETQ. Here the CDR3 DNA reads TGCGCCAGCAGCTTCCCGGACAGTACCTACGAGCAGTACTTC. It codes for CASSFPDSTYEQYF.

The chain employs TRBV5-1 and TRBJ1-4, with a weak D call TRBD1 (5 bases). Trimming shortened V by 4 bases and J by 0 bases, and 16 bases separated the two germline ends. Per the germline V gene, CDR1 is SGHRS and CDR2 is YFSETQ. The CDR3 consists of 17 residues. CDR3 coding DNA: TGCGCCAGCAGCCCCTCAACCGGGGGAACAACTAATGAAAAACTGTTTTTT. Amino acids: CASSPSTGGTTNEKLFF.

The J gene is TRBJ1-4, the V gene TRBV5-1, with D unclear. Trimming removed 0 bases from V and 0 bases from J, with 12 bases in between. Germline V lookup: CDR1 SGHRS, CDR2 YFSETQ. The CDR3 has 17 amino acids. CDR3 region: CASSLGGAGATNEKLFF. The CDR3 DNA reads TGCGCCAGCAGCTTGGGGGGAGCCGGTGCAACTAATGAAAAACTGTTTTTT.

The genes are TRBV18 and TRBJ1-5; D gene uncertain. V lost 3 bases to trimming and J lost 7 bases, with 10 bases between them. This CDR3 has 13 residues. Germline CDR1 and CDR2: KGHSH and LQKENI. The CDR3 DNA is TGTGCCAGCTCACCTGACACCTGGCAGCCCCAGCATTTT. This encodes CASSPDTWQPQHF. Variable domain in full (rest from reference TRBV18 and TRBJ1-5): NAGVMQNPRHLVRRRGQEARLRCSPMKGHSHVYWYRQLPEEGLKFMVYLQKENIIDESGMPKERFSAEFPKEGPSILRIQQVVRGDSAAYFCASSPDTWQPQHFGDGTRLSIL.